This T cell receptor beta chain was found in a study of blood T cells in healthy people across ages. There are a few counts of this clonotype. Each donor supplied ten milliliters of peripheral blood. PCR was performed a second time for about 7 to 11 cycles using a sample-barcoded 5' primer and a J-beta primer mix. MiXCR, applied by TCRdb to the 5' RACE reads, yields one record per CDR3 protein. The table has 850,000 or so distinct CDR3 sequences, more than 25% seen once. The TCR was taken from a woman aged 80 or over in good health. The source material was blood.

The CDR3 coding sequence is TGTGCCAGCAGCCAAGATCCTATTCGGCAGGGGGGGAAAGAATATGGCTACACCTTC. As protein: CASSQDPIRQGGKEYGYTF. V gene TRBV14 combines with J gene TRBJ1-2, with TRBD1 matching over 7 bases. The CDR3 covers 19 residues. The junction had 18 bases not matched to a gene; V was cut back by 0 bases and J by 5 bases. Germline V gene sequence: CDR1 SGHDN, CDR2 FVKESK.